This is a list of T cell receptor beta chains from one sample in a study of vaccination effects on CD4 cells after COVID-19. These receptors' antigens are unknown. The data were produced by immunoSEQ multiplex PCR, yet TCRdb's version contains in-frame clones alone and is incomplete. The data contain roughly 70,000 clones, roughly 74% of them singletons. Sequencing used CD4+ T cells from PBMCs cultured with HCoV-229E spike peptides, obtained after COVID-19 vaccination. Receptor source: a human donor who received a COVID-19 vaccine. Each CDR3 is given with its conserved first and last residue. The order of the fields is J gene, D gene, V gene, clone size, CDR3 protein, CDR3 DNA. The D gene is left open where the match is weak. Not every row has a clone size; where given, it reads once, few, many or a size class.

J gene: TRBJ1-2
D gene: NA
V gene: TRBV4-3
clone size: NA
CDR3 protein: CASSQGGTATPYGYTF
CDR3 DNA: TGCGCCAGCAGCCAAGGGGGGACGGCTACTCCCTATGGCTACACCTTC

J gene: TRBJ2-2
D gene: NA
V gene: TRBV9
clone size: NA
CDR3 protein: CASSPRTLLTGELFF
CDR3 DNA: TGTGCCAGCAGCCCCCGGACATTACTCACCGGGGAGCTGTTTTTT

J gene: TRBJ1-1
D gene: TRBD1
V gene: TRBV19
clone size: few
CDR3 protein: CASIPRGQFDTEAFF
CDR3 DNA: TGTGCCAGTATTCCCCGGGGACAGTTTGACACTGAAGCTTTCTTT

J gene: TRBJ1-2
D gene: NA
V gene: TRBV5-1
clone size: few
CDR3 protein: CASSLDAGGAGGYTF
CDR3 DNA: TGCGCCAGCAGCTTGGACGCGGGGGGCGCGGGTGGCTACACCTTC

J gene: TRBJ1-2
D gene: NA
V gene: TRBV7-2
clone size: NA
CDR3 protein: CASSYRAYGYTF
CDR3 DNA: TGTGCCAGCAGCTACAGGGCCTATGGCTACACCTTC

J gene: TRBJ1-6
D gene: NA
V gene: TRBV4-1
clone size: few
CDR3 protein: CASSQGNSGFRYNSPLHF
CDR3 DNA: TGCGCCAGCAGCCAAGGGAATTCAGGGTTTCGGTATAATTCACCCCTCCACTTT

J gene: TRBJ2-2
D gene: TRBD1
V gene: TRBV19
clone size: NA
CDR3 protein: CASSSHRPRGRTGELFF
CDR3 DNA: TGTGCCAGTAGTTCACATCGTCCCAGGGGGCGGACCGGGGAGCTGTTTTTT

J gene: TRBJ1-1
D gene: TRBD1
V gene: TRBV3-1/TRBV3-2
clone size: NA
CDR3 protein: CASSKGQALAVNTEAFF
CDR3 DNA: TGTGCCAGCAGCAAGGGACAGGCCTTGGCGGTGAACACTGAAGCTTTCTTT

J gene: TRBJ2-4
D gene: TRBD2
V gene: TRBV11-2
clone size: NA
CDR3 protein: CASSVSGGVAKNIQYF
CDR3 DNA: TGTGCCAGCAGCGTTAGCGGGGGGGTAGCCAAAAACATTCAGTACTTC

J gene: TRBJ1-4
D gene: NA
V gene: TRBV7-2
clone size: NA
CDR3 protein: CASSLGDRPNEKLFF
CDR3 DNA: TGTGCCAGCAGCTTAGGAGACAGACCGAATGAAAAACTGTTTTTT

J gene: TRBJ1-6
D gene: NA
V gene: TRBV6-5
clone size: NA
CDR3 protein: CASSYGASSYNSPLHF
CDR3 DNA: TGTGCCAGCAGTTACGGGGCGAGCTCCTATAATTCACCCCTCCACTTT

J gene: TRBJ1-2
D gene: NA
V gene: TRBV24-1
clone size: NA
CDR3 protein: CATSETGPNYGYTF
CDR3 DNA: TGTGCCACCAGTGAAACAGGACCTAACTATGGCTACACCTTC

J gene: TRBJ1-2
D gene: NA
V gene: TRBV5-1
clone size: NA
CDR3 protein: CASKDTYGPYGYTF
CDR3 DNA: TGCGCCAGCAAAGACACGTACGGCCCCTATGGCTACACCTTC

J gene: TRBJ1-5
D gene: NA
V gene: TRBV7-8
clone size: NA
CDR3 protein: CASSLVAGGVSQPQHF
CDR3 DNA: TGTGCCAGCAGCTTAGTGGCTGGGGGGGTCAGTCAGCCCCAGCATTTT

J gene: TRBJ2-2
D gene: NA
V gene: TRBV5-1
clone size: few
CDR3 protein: CASTLGPEAMGGELFF
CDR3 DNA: TGCGCCAGCACCCTGGGGCCAGAAGCTATGGGCGGGGAGCTGTTTTTT

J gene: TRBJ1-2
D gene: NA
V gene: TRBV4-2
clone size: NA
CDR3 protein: CASSQVLSQGNYGYTF
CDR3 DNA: TGTGCCAGCAGCCAAGTTCTGTCGCAGGGGAACTATGGCTACACCTTC

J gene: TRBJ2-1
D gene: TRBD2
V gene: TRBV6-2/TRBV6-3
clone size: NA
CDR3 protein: CASSRGGPSQPYNEQFF
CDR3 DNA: TGTGCCAGCAGCCGCGGGGGGCCGAGTCAGCCCTACAATGAGCAGTTCTTC

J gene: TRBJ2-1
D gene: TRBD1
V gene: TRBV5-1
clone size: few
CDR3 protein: CASSLERTGNEQFF
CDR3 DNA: TGCGCCAGCAGCTTGGAGAGGACAGGGAATGAGCAGTTCTTC

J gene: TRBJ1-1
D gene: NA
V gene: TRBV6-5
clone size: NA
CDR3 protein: CASRLQGNTEAFF
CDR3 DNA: TGTGCCAGCAGATTACAGGGAAACACTGAAGCTTTCTTT

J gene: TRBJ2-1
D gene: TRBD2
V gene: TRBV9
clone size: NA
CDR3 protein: CASSPFAGAYNEQFF
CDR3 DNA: TGTGCCAGCAGCCCCTTCGCGGGGGCCTACAATGAGCAGTTCTTC

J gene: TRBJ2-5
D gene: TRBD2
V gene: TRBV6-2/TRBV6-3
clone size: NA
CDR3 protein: CASSSGGETQYF
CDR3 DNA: TGTGCCAGCAGTTCCGGGGGGGAGACCCAGTACTTC

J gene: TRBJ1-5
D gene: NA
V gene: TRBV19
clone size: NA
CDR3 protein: CASSIVGPYQPQHF
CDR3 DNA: TGTGCCAGTAGTATAGTTGGTCCATATCAGCCCCAGCATTTT

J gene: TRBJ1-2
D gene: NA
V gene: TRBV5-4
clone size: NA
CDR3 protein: CASSLAGGGEEDGYTF
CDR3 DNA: TGTGCCAGCAGCTTGGCCGGGGGGGGCGAAGAAGATGGCTACACCTTC

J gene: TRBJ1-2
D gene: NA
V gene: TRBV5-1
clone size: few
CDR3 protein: CASSPRTSNYGYTF
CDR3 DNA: TGCGCCAGCAGCCCTAGGACATCTAACTATGGCTACACCTTC

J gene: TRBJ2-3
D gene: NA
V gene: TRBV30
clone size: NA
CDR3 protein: CAWGSIVDTQYF
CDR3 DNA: TGTGCCTGGGGTTCGATAGTAGATACGCAGTATTTT

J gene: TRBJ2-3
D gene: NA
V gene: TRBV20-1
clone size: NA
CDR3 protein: CSVPYRTQYF
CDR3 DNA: TGCAGTGTCCCATATAGGACGCAGTATTTT

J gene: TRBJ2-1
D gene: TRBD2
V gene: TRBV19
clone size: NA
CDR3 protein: CASSIRASGTYNEQFF
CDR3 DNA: TGTGCCAGTAGTATAAGGGCTAGCGGTACCTACAATGAGCAGTTCTTC

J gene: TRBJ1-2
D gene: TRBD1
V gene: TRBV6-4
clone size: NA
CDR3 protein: CASSDLTGAPGGYTF
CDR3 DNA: TGTGCCAGCAGTGACTTGACAGGGGCGCCCGGTGGCTACACCTTC

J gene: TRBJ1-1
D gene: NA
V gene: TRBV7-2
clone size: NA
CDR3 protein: CASSPGFARTEAFF
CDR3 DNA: TGTGCCAGCAGCCCCGGCTTTGCTCGGACTGAAGCTTTCTTT

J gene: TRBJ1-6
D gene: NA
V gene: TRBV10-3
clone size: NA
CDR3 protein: CAIRGSLSSYNSPLHF
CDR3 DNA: TGTGCCATCAGGGGCAGTTTGAGCTCCTATAATTCACCCCTCCACTTT

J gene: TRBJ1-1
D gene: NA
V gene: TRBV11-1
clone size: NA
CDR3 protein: CASRQTGAGNTEAFF
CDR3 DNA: TGTGCCAGCAGACAGACAGGAGCAGGGAACACTGAAGCTTTCTTT

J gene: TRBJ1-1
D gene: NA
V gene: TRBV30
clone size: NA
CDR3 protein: CAWTRVSGNTEAFF
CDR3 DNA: TGTGCCTGGACCAGAGTCTCTGGGAACACTGAAGCTTTCTTT

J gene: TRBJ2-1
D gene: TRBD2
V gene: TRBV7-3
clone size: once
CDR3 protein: CASSSTSGGLYNEQFF
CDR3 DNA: TGTGCCAGCAGCTCAACTAGCGGGGGTTTGTACAATGAGCAGTTCTTC